A single TCR beta chain is shown here with its context. Its antigen is not known. The CDR3 loop spans 13 amino acids. CDR1 is MNHEY and CDR2 is SMNVEV in the germline V gene (reference sequence). The V and J ends lost 4 bases and 4 bases respectively, with 11 bases between them. This sample is drawn from a study of cytomegalovirus exposure and HLA in healthy donors. Study in general: There were about 85 million unique TCRs (from HLA-typed donors) in an early data release. Study-wide results and limits: The study listed 164 cytomegalovirus-associated TCR beta chains. Some 17,000 TCR beta sequences were associated with HLA alleles at 0.05 false discovery rate in a later analysis.

Both 60 Vbeta primers and 13 Jbeta primers went into the PCR. Assay used: immunoSEQ multiplex PCR; TCRdb lists only in-frame clones, some missing. Of about 160,000 clones in the sample, approximately 88% were seen once. Sequenced: PBMCs. This TCR derives from a boy aged 2 to 9 in good health and CMV-seronegative. The chain couples TRBV27 to TRBJ2-7; TRBD1 might be the D (5 bases). The chain's CDR3 is CASSSRGEYEQYF. The CDR3 DNA reads TGTGCCAGCAGTTCAAGGGGTGAATACGAGCAGTACTTC.